This T cell receptor beta chain originates from a study of identical twins. General study results and limits: Carriage of fewer insertions was seen in abundant cord blood beta clonotypes, whereas memory repertoires showed none. Its conclusions, products of cross-sectional statistical analysis, did not come from following the same donors.

Carrying unique molecular identifiers, the cDNA also gained a universal primer site through template switching. TCRdb processed the 5' RACE reads anew with MiXCR; each CDR3 protein has one entry. The sample consists of hundreds of thousands of distinct CDR3 sequences, about 20% of them appearing once. The V gene end was trimmed by 4 bases and the J gene end by 2 bases; junction bases not matched to a gene: 1. There are 14 residues in the CDR3. CDR1 is SGHTA, CDR2 FQGNSA, per germline. This clonotype has just a few counts. No antigen is known for it. This same sample was also part of a study on T cells expressing NK-cell markers. That source notes: TCR beta repertoires came from sorted CD3+CD56+NKG2C+, CD3+CD56+NKG2C- and CD3+CD56-NKG2C+ T cells.

V and J are TRBV7-2 and TRBJ2-5; TRBD1 matches 10 bases. The TCR was taken from a woman between 18 and 29 years old in good health. Sequenced sample: PBMCs. For the CDR3, the DNA is TGTGCCAGCAGCTGGGACAGGGGTCAAGAGACCCAGTACTTC. It translates to CASSWDRGQETQYF.